The 32 T cell receptor beta chains listed next were all sequenced from one sample in a study of cytotoxic CD8 clonotypes in ibrutinib-treated CLL. Some clones are missing from TCRdb's copy, which holds only in-frame ones; the method was immunoSEQ multiplex PCR. The sample contains around 50,000 clones, around 60% of which appear only once. The sample in question was PBMCs, obtained after 24 months of ibrutinib treatment. The receptors were sampled from a human donor with chronic lymphocytic leukemia.

This clone was picked up many times. The chain combines TRBV5-4 with TRBJ1-2; D uncertain. Germline assignment: CDR1 SGHNT and CDR2 YYREEE (reference sequence). V was pared by 6 bases and J by 4 bases, with 10 bases between. The CDR3 runs to 12 residues. The CDR3 DNA follows: TGTGCCAGCAATAGGGAGGGCTATGGCTACACCTTC. Its translation is CASNREGYGYTF.

V is TRBV5-1 and J is TRBJ2-7, with TRBD2 matching 14 bases. V lost 4 bases and J lost 1; bases outside the gene matches: 13. This CDR3 is 19 amino acids long. Germline V gene data show CDR1 as SGHRS and CDR2 as YFSETQ. This CDR3 is CASSRGTSGSSIMSYEQYF. The CDR3 nucleotides are TGCGCCAGCAGCCGTGGGACTAGCGGGAGCTCTATTATGTCCTACGAGCAGTACTTC.

This clone has ten or more counts. The DNA of the CDR3 is TGTGCCAGCAGCTCCCCTGAGGGGAATGGCTACACCTTC. Translating gives CASSSPEGNGYTF. The chain carries TRBV7-8 and TRBJ1-2; TRBD1 is a possible D gene (5 bases). The germline V gene has CDR1 SGHVS and CDR2 FQNEAQ. The ends were cut back, 4 bases at V and 6 bases at J, with 12 bases in the middle. The CDR3 extends over 13 amino acids.

Regarding this clone: Other DNA sequences in the sample encode the same CDR3. The CDR3 reads CASSLGQGDIQYF. CDR3 bases: TGTGCCAGCAGCTTAGGCCAGGGGGACATTCAGTACTTC. This chain connects TRBV11-3 to TRBJ2-4, with 7 bases identical to TRBD1. The CDR3 spans 13 residues. CDR1 SGHNT and CDR2 YENEEA come from the germline V gene. The trim removed 1 base at V and 8 bases at J, leaving 2 bases unmatched.

In nucleotides, the CDR3 is TGCAGCGTTGAAGAGGTTTGCACCGGCGGGTCCTACGAGCAGTACGTC. The encoded protein is CSVEEVCTGGSYEQYV. The genes are TRBV29-1 and TRBJ2-7; maybe TRBD2 (5 bases). With 0 bases removed from V and 1 base from J, the gap between germline ends came to 16 bases. The CDR3 sequence is 16 residues long. From germline, CDR1 is SQVTM and CDR2 ANQGSEA.

The CDR3 DNA reads TGTGCCAGCAGGGCGACCGGGGGCACCGGGGAGCTGTTTTTT. Translation: CASRATGGTGELFF. The rearrangement links TRBV2 to TRBJ2-2, with D perhaps TRBD2 (6 bases). The CDR3 sequence is 14 residues long. The ends were cut back, 6 bases at V and 4 bases at J, with 12 bases in the middle. Germline V gives CDR1 SNHLY, CDR2 FYNNEI. Full variable domain (rest looked up from reference TRBV2 and TRBJ2-2): EPEVTQTPSHQVTQMGQEVILRCVPISNHLYFYWYRQILGQKVEFLVSFYNNEISEKSEIFDDQFSVERPDGSNFTLKIRSTKLEDSAMYFCASRATGGTGELFFGEGSRLTVL.

This clone was counted between two and nine times. The rearrangement uses TRBV2 and TRBJ1-4; a weak D match, TRBD1 (6 bases). Deletions cut 2 bases from V and 5 bases from J, with 9 bases between. The germline gives CDR1 SNHLY, CDR2 FYNNEI. CDR3 size: 14 residues. CDR3: CASSENRENEKLFF. DNA of the CDR3: TGTGCCAGCAGTGAAAACAGGGAGAATGAAAAACTGTTTTTT. Filled out from reference TRBV2 and TRBJ1-4, the complete variable domain reads EPEVTQTPSHQVTQMGQEVILRCVPISNHLYFYWYRQILGQKVEFLVSFYNNEISEKSEIFDDQFSVERPDGSNFTLKIRSTKLEDSAMYFCASSENRENEKLFFGSGTQLSVL.

The V call is TRBV28, the J call TRBJ2-3, with TRBD2 as a possible D gene (6 bases). Per the germline V gene, CDR1 is MDHEN and CDR2 is SYDVKM. The CDR3 spans 18 residues. Between the trimmed V and J ends, which lost 6 bases and 0 bases, there was a span of 22 bases. DNA of the CDR3: TGTGCCAGCAGGACGCCGGGACTCCCCCTAGATAGCACAGATACGCAGTATTTT. Translated, it gives CASRTPGLPLDSTDTQYF.

The chain has TRBV27 and TRBJ2-2; 7 nucleotides agree with TRBD2. After removal of 6 bases from V and 7 bases from J, the junction contained 11 bases not matched to a gene. Looked up from germline, CDR1 is MNHEY and CDR2 is SMNVEV (reference sequence). This CDR3 comprises 15 residues. DNA for the CDR3: TGTGCCAGCAGCGGTTCGTGGGCGGGGGTCGGGGAGCTGTTTTTT. It is translated as CASSGSWAGVGELFF.

The chain recombines TRBV18 with TRBJ2-7, with TRBD2 as a possible D gene (5 bases). Germline CDR1 and CDR2: KGHSH and LQKENI. Trimming stripped 5 bases from V and 0 bases from J, with 11 bases between. The CDR3 spans 14 residues. The DNA of the CDR3 is TGTGCCAGCTCATTTTTCCGGGACTCCTACGAGCAGTACTTC. It encodes CASSFFRDSYEQYF.

This clone showed up many times. The genes are TRBV6-6 and TRBJ1-3; D gene unclear. Germline-derived CDR1 and CDR2 are MNHNY and SVGAGI (reference sequence). The CDR3 consists of 12 residues. With 5 bases removed from V and 0 bases from J, the gap between germline ends came to 2 bases. The CDR3: CASSTSGNTIYF. The DNA of the CDR3 is TGTGCCAGCAGTACCTCTGGAAACACCATATATTTT.

This sequence joins TRBV20-1 and TRBJ2-5; D unclear. Per germline, CDR1 DFQATT and CDR2 SNEGSKA (reference sequence). Trimming removed 6 bases at V and 5 bases at J, with 7 bases between. This CDR3 contains 10 residues. CDR3 protein: CSAGLETQYF. The CDR3 DNA reads as TGCAGTGCAGGGTTGGAGACCCAGTACTTC.

This clone was seen only once. The rearrangement joins TRBV2 to TRBJ2-2; D gene uncertain. Germline CDR1 reads SNHLY; CDR2 reads FYNNEI. The CDR3 sequence is 14 residues long. V was cut by 6 bases and J by 7 bases, with 15 bases left in between. CDR3 sequence: CASRPDKGIGELFF. DNA for the CDR3: TGTGCCAGCAGACCCGACAAAGGGATCGGGGAGCTGTTTTTT.

This clone was seen many times. The chain joins TRBV7-2 to TRBJ2-1, with D hard to call. V lost 5 bases to trimming and J lost 7 bases, with 9 bases between them. The V gene's germline CDR1 is SGHTA and CDR2 FQGNSA. The CDR3 is made up of 12 amino acids. CDR3: CASSPNLNEQFF. The CDR3 DNA reads TGTGCCAGCAGCCCTAATTTGAATGAGCAGTTCTTC.

This chain connects TRBV6-1 to TRBJ1-2; D may be TRBD1 (5 bases). Germline values: CDR1 MNHNS, CDR2 SASEGT. V lost 2 bases and J 5 bases, leaving 9 bases between the germline ends. CDR3 size: 13 residues. Here the CDR3 DNA reads TGTGCCAGCAGTGAATCGGGACTTTATGGCTACACCTTC. Protein product: CASSESGLYGYTF.

The chain is built from TRBV5-6 and TRBJ1-5, with 9 bases aligning to TRBD1. Germline loops: CDR1 SGHDT, CDR2 YYEEEE. This CDR3 comprises 15 residues. J was trimmed by 3 bases and V by 5 bases; bases with no gene match: 6. The CDR3 is CASSLGQGYNQPQHF. CDR3 bases: TGTGCCAGCAGTCTCGGACAGGGGTACAATCAGCCCCAGCATTTT.

Comments on this clone: Different DNA sequences within this sample yield the same CDR3. The CDR3 region has the DNA TGTGCCAGCAGTGAAGGCTGGGGGATACAAGAGACCCAGTACTTC. This codes for CASSEGWGIQETQYF. V usage is TRBV6-1 and J usage is TRBJ2-5, with D perhaps given as TRBD1 or TRBD2 (5 bases each). Trimming shortened V by 1 base and J by 2 bases, and 11 bases separated the two germline ends. The CDR3 runs to 15 residues. Germline loops: CDR1 MNHNS, CDR2 SASEGT.

This chain links TRBV29-1 with TRBJ2-3; D may match TRBD1 or TRBD2 (5 bases each). V lost 6 bases and J 1 base, leaving 11 bases between the germline ends. CDR3 size: 13 residues. The germline V gene encodes CDR1 SQVTM and CDR2 ANQGSEA. CDR3 in amino acids: CSVGVGGTDTQYF. CDR3 coding DNA: TGCAGCGTCGGTGTGGGGGGCACAGATACGCAGTATTTT.

This clone was counted between two and nine times. V gene TRBV28 combines with J gene TRBJ1-5; 8 positions match TRBD1. Germline CDR1 reads MDHEN; CDR2 reads SYDVKM. The length of the CDR3 is 16 residues. V trimming: 3 bases; J trimming: 0 bases; junction bases outside the gene matches: 4. The CDR3 loop is CASSFRQGNSNQPQHF. The CDR3 DNA reads TGTGCCAGCAGTTTCCGACAGGGGAATAGCAATCAGCCCCAGCATTTT.

This clone occurred once. The CDR3 coding sequence is TGTGCCAGCAGTTCAAGGGGGCTCGGTCAGCCCCAGCATTTT. Translation gives CASSSRGLGQPQHF. The V gene is TRBV27, the J gene TRBJ1-5; 7 positions agree with TRBD1. The V and J ends lost 4 bases and 6 bases, in that order; junction bases with no gene match: 6. The CDR3 is 14 amino acids. Germline values: CDR1 MNHEY, CDR2 SMNVEV (reference sequence).

V is TRBV27 and J is TRBJ2-4; the D call may be TRBD1 or TRBD2 (5 bases each). V was clipped by 3 bases and J by 0 bases, with 12 bases between them. This CDR3 region has 16 residues. Germline V gives CDR1 MNHEY, CDR2 SMNVEV (reference sequence). CDR3 in DNA: TGTGCCAGCAGTTTCCAGGGAGCCTCAGCCAAAAACATTCAGTACTTC. Protein: CASSFQGASAKNIQYF.

The rearrangement uses TRBV6-5 and TRBJ2-5; D gene uncertain. Trimming pared 2 bases from V and 4 bases from J, leaving 11 bases between. This CDR3 has 14 residues. The germline gives CDR1 MNHEY, CDR2 SVGAGI. The CDR3 DNA follows: TGTGCCAGCAGTTACGCCCTTAGGGTAGAGACCCAGTACTTC. Translating gives CASSYALRVETQYF.

The chain carries TRBV6-1 and TRBJ1-2; the D is unclear. This CDR3 has 15 amino acids. Germline V gene sequence: CDR1 MNHNS, CDR2 SASEGT. V lost 11 bases and J lost 1, with 20 bases in between. Here the CDR3 reads CAVDRGGEYNYGYTF. CDR3 nucleotides: TGTGCCGTCGATCGAGGAGGAGAATATAACTATGGCTACACCTTC.

The V and J genes are TRBV28 and TRBJ2-1; 9 nucleotides match TRBD2. V trimming: 5 bases; J trimming: 6 bases; junction bases outside the gene matches: 5. This CDR3 contains 14 residues. CDR1 is MDHEN, CDR2 SYDVKM, per germline. The CDR3 sequence is CASSEGLAGNEQFF. CDR3 nucleotide sequence: TGTGCCAGCAGTGAGGGACTAGCCGGCAATGAGCAGTTCTTC.

The V call is TRBV7-2, the J call TRBJ2-7; D gene ambiguous. Trimming cost V 2 bases and J 6 bases, with 14 bases left between them. The CDR3 has 14 amino acids. From germline, CDR1 is SGHTA and CDR2 FQGNSA. In nucleotides, the CDR3 is TGTGCCAGCAGCTTAAGGGCTCCCCCCGCCGAGCAGTACTTC. It codes for CASSLRAPPAEQYF.

The V gene is TRBV2, the J gene TRBJ1-1, with D unresolved. With 8 bases removed from V and 1 base from J, the gap between germline ends came to 8 bases. CDR1 is SNHLY, CDR2 FYNNEI, per germline. The CDR3 loop spans 12 amino acids. CDR3 in DNA: TGTGCCAGCGGCGTGGAGAACACTGAAGCTTTCTTT. This encodes CASGVENTEAFF.

The chain links TRBV21-1 to TRBJ2-5; the DNA was not compared with TRBD1, the D call given in the table. TRBV21-1 constitutes a pseudogene. The CDR3 is 14 amino acids. Here the CDR3 DNA reads TGTGCCAGCAGTATAATAGGGGTTGGGGAGACCCAGTACTTC. It yields the protein CASSIIGVGETQYF.

The V gene is TRBV18, the J gene TRBJ2-6; D is unresolved. The CDR3 has 16 amino acids. Per germline, CDR1 KGHSH and CDR2 LQKENI. Trimming took off 0 bases at V and 2 bases at J, with 8 bases between the two ends. CDR3 residues: CASSPPRSPGANVLTF. For the CDR3, the DNA is TGTGCCAGCTCACCACCCCGGAGCCCTGGGGCCAACGTCCTGACTTTC.

This clone was observed a few times. This chain uses TRBV27 with TRBJ2-7; D is ambiguous. V dropped 2 bases and J dropped 6 bases, with 8 bases sitting between them. The V gene's germline CDR1 is MNHEY and CDR2 SMNVEV (reference sequence). This CDR3 contains 12 residues. CDR3 loop: CASSLIGFEQYF. DNA of the CDR3: TGTGCCAGCAGTTTAATAGGGTTCGAGCAGTACTTC.

The rearrangement links TRBV7-9 to TRBJ1-2; tentatively, D is TRBD1 (6 bases). Germline assignment: CDR1 SEHNR and CDR2 FQNEAQ (reference sequence). The CDR3 is 13 residues long. Trimming removed 6 bases from V and 6 bases from J, with 14 bases in between. DNA for the CDR3: TGTGCCAGCAGTACAATACAGGGTAATGGCTACACCTTC. Protein: CASSTIQGNGYTF. The variable domain in full, with the rest retrieved from reference TRBV7-9 and TRBJ1-2, is DTGVSQNPRHKITKRGQNVTFRCDPISEHNRLYWYRQTLGQGPEFLTYFQNEAQLEKSRLLSDRFSAERPKGSFSTLEIQRTEQGDSAMYLCASSTIQGNGYTFGSGTRLTVV.

V and J are TRBV4-1 and TRBJ2-2; maybe TRBD1 (5 bases). Germline values: CDR1 MGHRA, CDR2 YSYEKL. Trimming took off 1 base at V and 5 bases at J, with 14 bases between the two ends. The CDR3 is 16 residues long. The DNA of the CDR3 is TGCGCCAGCAGCCAAGTAGGGGCGGCAGTTACCGGGGAGCTGTTTTTT. This gives the protein CASSQVGAAVTGELFF.

The V and J genes are TRBV29-1 and TRBJ2-1, with TRBD1 identical over 7 bases. In germline, CDR1 is SQVTM, CDR2 ANQGSEA. V was clipped by 6 bases and J by 1 base; unmatched bases: 6. This CDR3 is 14 amino acids long. The CDR3 reads CSVVRGSSYNEQFF. Written as DNA, the CDR3 is TGCAGCGTGGTCAGGGGGTCGTCCTACAATGAGCAGTTCTTC.